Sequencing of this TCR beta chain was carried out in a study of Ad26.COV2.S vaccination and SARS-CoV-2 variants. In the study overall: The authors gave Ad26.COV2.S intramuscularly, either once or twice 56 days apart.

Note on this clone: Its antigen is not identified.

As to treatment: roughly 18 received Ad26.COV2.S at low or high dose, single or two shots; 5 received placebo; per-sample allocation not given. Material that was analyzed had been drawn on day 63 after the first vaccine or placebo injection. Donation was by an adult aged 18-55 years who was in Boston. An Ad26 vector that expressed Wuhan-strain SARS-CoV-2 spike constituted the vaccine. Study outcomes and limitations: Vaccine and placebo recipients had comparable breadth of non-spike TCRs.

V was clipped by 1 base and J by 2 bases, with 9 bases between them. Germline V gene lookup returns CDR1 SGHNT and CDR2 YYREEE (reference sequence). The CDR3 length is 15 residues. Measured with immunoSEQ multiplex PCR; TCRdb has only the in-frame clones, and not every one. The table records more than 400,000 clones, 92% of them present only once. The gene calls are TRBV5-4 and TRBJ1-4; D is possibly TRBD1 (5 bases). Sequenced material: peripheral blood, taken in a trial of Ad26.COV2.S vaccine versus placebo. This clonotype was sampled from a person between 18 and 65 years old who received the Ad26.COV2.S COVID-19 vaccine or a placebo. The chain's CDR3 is CASSLKGATNEKLFF. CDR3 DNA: TGTGCCAGCAGCTTGAAAGGGGCGACTAATGAAAAACTGTTTTTT.